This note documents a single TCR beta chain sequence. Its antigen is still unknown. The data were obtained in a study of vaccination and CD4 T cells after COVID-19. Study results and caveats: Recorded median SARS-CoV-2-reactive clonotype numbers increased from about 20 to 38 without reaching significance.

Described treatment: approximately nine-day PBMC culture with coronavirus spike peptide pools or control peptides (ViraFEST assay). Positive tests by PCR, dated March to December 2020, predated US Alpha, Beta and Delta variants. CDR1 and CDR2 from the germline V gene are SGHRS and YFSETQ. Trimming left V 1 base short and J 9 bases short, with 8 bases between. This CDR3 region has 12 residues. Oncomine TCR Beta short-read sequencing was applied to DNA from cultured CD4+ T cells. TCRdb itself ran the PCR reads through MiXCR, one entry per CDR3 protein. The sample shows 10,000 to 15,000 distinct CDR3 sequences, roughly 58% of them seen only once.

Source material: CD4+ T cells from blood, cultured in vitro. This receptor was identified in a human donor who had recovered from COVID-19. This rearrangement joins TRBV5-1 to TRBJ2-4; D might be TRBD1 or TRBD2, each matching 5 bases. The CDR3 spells CASSLPGTIQYF. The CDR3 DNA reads TGCGCCAGCAGCTTGCCTGGGACCATTCAGTACTTC.